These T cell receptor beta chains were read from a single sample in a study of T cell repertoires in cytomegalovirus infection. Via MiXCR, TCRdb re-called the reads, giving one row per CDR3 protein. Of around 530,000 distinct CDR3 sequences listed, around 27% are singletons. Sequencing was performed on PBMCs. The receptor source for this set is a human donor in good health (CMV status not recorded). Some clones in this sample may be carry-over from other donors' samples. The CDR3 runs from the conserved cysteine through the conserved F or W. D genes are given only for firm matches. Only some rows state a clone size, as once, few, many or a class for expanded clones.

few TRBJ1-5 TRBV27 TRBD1 CASSSGTDSNQPQHF TGTGCCAGCAGTTCCGGGACAGATAGCAATCAGCCCCAGCATTTT
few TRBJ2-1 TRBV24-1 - CATRDGGSYNEQFF TGTGCCACTAGAGACGGAGGCTCCTACAATGAGCAGTTCTTC
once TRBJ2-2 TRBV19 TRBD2 CASSISGLAGLTGELFF TGTGCCAGTAGTATATCGGGACTAGCGGGATTGACCGGGGAGCTGTTTTTT
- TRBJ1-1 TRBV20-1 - CSARPPAGGLNTEAFF TGCAGTGCTAGACCTCCGGCCGGGGGCCTGAACACTGAAGCTTTCTTT
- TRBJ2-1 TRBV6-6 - CASSYAGLVSYNEQFF TGTGCCAGCAGTTACGCAGGCCTAGTGTCCTACAATGAGCAGTTCTTC
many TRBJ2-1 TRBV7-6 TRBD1 CASRAGTGVLIYNEQFF TGTGCCAGCAGGGCCGGGACAGGGGTCTTAATCTACAATGAGCAGTTCTTC
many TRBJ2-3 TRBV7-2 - CASSSHPGSTDTQYF TGTGCCAGCAGCTCCCACCCAGGGAGCACAGATACGCAGTATTTT
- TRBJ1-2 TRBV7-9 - CASSSPRGIEDGYTF TGTGCCAGCAGCTCCCCTAGAGGGATAGAGGATGGCTACACCTTC
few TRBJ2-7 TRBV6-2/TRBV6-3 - CASTSGSLAYEQYF TGTGCCAGCACCTCGGGGAGTCTCGCCTACGAGCAGTACTTC
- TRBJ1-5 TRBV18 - CATTRGRDQPQHF TGTGCCACCACCCGGGGTCGTGACCAGCCCCAGCATTTT
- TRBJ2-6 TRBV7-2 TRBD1 CASSLISGTGVSGANVLTF TGTGCCAGCAGCTTAATATCCGGGACAGGGGTTTCTGGGGCCAACGTCCTGACTTTC
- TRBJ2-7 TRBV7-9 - CASSRLNQGKHF TGTGCCAGCAGCCGGCTTAATCAGGGAAAGCACTTC
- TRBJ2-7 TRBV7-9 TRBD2 CASRPGLAGGQSEQYF TGTGCCAGCAGACCGGGACTAGCGGGAGGCCAGAGCGAGCAGTACTTC
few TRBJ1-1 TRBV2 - CASREKVEAFF TGTGCCAGCAGGGAAAAGGTCGAAGCTTTCTTT
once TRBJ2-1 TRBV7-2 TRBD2 CASSWGLAFNEQFF TGTGCCAGCAGCTGGGGACTAGCGTTCAATGAGCAGTTCTTC
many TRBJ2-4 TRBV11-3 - CASSLAPSAGLRIAKNIQYF TGTGCCAGCAGCTTAGCCCCGTCCGCGGGACTGAGGATAGCCAAAAACATTCAGTACTTC
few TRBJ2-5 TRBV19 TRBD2 CASSNGGRTETQYF TGTGCCAGTAGTAACGGCGGGAGGACCGAGACCCAGTACTTC
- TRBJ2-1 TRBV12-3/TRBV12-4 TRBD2 CASSLTSGLDDEQFF TGTGCCAGCAGTTTGACTAGCGGGTTGGACGATGAGCAGTTCTTC
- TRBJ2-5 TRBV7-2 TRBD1 CASSTGQGRILETQYF TGTGCCAGCAGCACAGGACAGGGTAGAATCTTAGAGACCCAGTACTTC